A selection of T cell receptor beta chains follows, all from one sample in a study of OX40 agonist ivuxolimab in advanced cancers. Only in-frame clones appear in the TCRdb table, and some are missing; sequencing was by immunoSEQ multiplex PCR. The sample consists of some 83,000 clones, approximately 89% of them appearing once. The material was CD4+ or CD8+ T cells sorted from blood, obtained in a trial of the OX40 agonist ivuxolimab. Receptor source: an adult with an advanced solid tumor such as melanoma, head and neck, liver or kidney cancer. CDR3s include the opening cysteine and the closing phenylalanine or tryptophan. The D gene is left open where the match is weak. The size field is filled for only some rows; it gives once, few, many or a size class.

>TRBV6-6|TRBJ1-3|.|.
TGTGCCAGCAGCCGCCCCCCCCAGTATTCTGGAAACACCATATATTTT
CASSRPPQYSGNTIYF
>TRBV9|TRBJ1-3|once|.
TGTGCCAGCAGTCGTACGATTGTAGACACCATATATTTT
CASSRTIVDTIYF
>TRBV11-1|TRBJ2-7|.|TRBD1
TGTGCCAGCAGCTTATTCGGACAGGGGGCCTACGAGCAGTACTTC
CASSLFGQGAYEQYF
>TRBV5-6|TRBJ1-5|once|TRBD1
TGTGCCAGCAGCTTGGGAACAGGACAGGTTCATCAGCCCCAGCATTTT
CASSLGTGQVHQPQHF
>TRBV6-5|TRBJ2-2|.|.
TGTGCCAGCAGGTTGGGCACCGGGGAGCTGTTTTTT
CASRLGTGELFF
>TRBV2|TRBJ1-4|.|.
TGTGCCAGCAGTGAAGTCCGCGCTGCAACTAATGAAAAACTGTTTTTT
CASSEVRAATNEKLFF
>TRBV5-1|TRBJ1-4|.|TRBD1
TGCGCCAGCAGCTTTGGCGGGACAGTCTCTAATGAAAAACTGTTTTTT
CASSFGGTVSNEKLFF
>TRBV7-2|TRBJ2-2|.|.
TGTGCCAGCAGCGTCCTTAGCGGCGGGGCCGGGGAGCTGTTTTTT
CASSVLSGGAGELFF
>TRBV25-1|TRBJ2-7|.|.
TGTGCCAGCAGTGCCCAATACGAGCAGTACTTC
CASSAQYEQYF
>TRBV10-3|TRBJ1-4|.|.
TGTGCCATCAGTGAGTCGGGGGGGACTAATGAAAAACTGTTTTTT
CAISESGGTNEKLFF
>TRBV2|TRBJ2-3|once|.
TGTGCCAGCAACTACTTCCCCGATACGCAGTATTTT
CASNYFPDTQYF
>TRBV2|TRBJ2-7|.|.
TGTGCCAGCAGGGAAAACCGTGGGGGCTCCGAGCAGTACTTC
CASRENRGGSEQYF
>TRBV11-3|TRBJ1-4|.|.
TGTGCCAGCAGCTTAAATCCACCTGCAACTAATGAAAAACTGTTTTTT
CASSLNPPATNEKLFF
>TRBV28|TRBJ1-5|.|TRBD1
TGTGCCAGCAGTTCCCTTCGGGGGACAGGGGGGTTTGGAAATCAGCCCCAGCATTTT
CASSSLRGTGGFGNQPQHF
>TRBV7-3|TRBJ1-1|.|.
TGTGCCAGCAGCTTAGAAATGGAGTCGGAAGCTTTCTTT
CASSLEMESEAFF
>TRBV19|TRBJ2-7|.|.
TGTGCCAGTAGCAAAACCCGGGACCCGCCCTACGAGCAGTACTTC
CASSKTRDPPYEQYF
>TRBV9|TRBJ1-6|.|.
TGTGCCAGCAGCGGGTCCCGGGACCCCAATTCACCCCTCCACTTT
CASSGSRDPNSPLHF
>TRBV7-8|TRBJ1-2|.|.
TGTGCCAGCAGCTTATTAGGCCGGACAGATGGTGGCTACACCTTC
CASSLLGRTDGGYTF
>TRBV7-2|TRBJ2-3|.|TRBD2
TGTGCCAGCAGCTTACCCCAAATAGCGGGAGGGCCGACAGATACGCAGTATTTT
CASSLPQIAGGPTDTQYF
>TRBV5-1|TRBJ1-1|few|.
TGCGCCAGCAGCTTGGGACGGGCTTTGGGGAGCACTGAAGCTTTCTTT
CASSLGRALGSTEAFF
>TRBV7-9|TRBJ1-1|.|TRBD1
TGTGCCAGCAGCTTAACCCGGGACAGCACTGAAGCTTTCTTT
CASSLTRDSTEAFF
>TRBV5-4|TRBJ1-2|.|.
TGTGCCAGCAGCATAGACAGCTATGGCTACACCTTC
CASSIDSYGYTF
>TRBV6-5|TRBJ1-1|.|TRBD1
TGTGCCAGCAGCCGGGGACAGAGTACTGAAGCTTTCTTT
CASSRGQSTEAFF
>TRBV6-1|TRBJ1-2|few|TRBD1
TGTGCCAGCAGTGAAGCCGGACAGGGACCCTATGGCTACACCTTC
CASSEAGQGPYGYTF
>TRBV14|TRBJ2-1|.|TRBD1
TGTGCCAGCAGCCATGACAGGGGTTCCTACAATGAGCAGTTCTTC
CASSHDRGSYNEQFF
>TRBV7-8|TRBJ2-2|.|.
TGTGCCAGCAGCGTCACTACAGGGCGGTCGTCCGGGGAGCTGTTTTTT
CASSVTTGRSSGELFF
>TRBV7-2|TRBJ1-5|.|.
TGTGCCAGCAGCTTAGGGTCTGGGGGACGACAGCCCCAGCATTTT
CASSLGSGGRQPQHF
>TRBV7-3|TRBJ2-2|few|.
TGTGCCAGCAGCTTAATCTCAGGGCAAACCGGGGAGCTGTTTTTT
CASSLISGQTGELFF
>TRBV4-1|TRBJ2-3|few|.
TGCGCCAGCAGCCAAGCCGGGACATCAGCGGCGGATACGCAGTATTTT
CASSQAGTSAADTQYF
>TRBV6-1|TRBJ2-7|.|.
TGTGCCAGCAGTCAGGACAGCCACTACGAGCAGTACTTC
CASSQDSHYEQYF
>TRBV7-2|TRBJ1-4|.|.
TGTGCCAGCAGCCGGACAGCCCGTAATGAAAAACTGTTTTTT
CASSRTARNEKLFF
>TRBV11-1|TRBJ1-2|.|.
TGTGCCAGCACCCCCGGTGGGGGAGACTATGGCTACACCTTC
CASTPGGGDYGYTF
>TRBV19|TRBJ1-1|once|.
TGTGCCAGTAGTATTACAGGTACTGAAGCTTTCTTT
CASSITGTEAFF
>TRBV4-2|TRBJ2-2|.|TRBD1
TGTGCCAGCAGCCAAGCGGACAGGGAAACCGGGGAGCTGTTTTTT
CASSQADRETGELFF
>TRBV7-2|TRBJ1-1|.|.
TGTGCCAGCAGCTTAGCGGGGGGCTCGAACACTGAAGCTTTCTTT
CASSLAGGSNTEAFF
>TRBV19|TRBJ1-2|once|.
TGTGCCAGTAGTATGCTGGAGGCCCGGCATGGCTACACCTTC
CASSMLEARHGYTF
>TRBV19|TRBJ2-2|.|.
TGTGCCAGTAGTGCCGCGGGACAGCCCACCGGGGAGCTGTTTTTT
CASSAAGQPTGELFF
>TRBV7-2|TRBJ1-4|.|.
TGTGCCAGCAGCTTAACAGGCGGGAATGAAAAACTGTTTTTT
CASSLTGGNEKLFF
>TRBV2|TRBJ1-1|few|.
TGTGCCAGCAGTGAACTCGAGAACACTGAAGCTTTCTTT
CASSELENTEAFF
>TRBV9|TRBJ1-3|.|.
TGTGCCAGCAGCGTTTCCGGGACGGGTTTCTCTGGAAACACCATATATTTT
CASSVSGTGFSGNTIYF
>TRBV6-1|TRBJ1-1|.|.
TGTGCCAGCAGCCCCAGGGGCTCCACTGAAGCTTTCTTT
CASSPRGSTEAFF